The clone carrying this T cell receptor (beta chain) was observed a single time. Its antigen is still unknown. Its ends do not fully match the called genes, so a read error is possible. Clones were read by immunoSEQ multiplex PCR, and TCRdb kept only the in-frame ones, dropping some. There are roughly 110,000 clones in the sample; about nine tenths occur only once, and approximately 0.76% lies in the top ten. This sample was taken from a study of graft-versus-host responses after intestinal transplantation. Whole-study results and caveats: The authors found GvH clones in recipient marrow, some appearing first in ileum or blood.

This clonotype was obtained from a human donor who was the organ donor for an intestinal transplant. Material: unstimulated CD4+ T cells sorted from spleen or lymph node cells, obtained before transplant.

CDR3 protein: CASSVTPSAPSEQFF. The CDR3 nucleotides are TGTGCCAGCAGCGTAACCCCCTCAGCCCCATCTGAGCAGTTCTTC. The chain combines TRBV7-3 with TRBJ2-1; unclear D gene. CDR1 SGHTA and CDR2 FQGTGA come from the germline V gene. The CDR3 covers 15 residues.